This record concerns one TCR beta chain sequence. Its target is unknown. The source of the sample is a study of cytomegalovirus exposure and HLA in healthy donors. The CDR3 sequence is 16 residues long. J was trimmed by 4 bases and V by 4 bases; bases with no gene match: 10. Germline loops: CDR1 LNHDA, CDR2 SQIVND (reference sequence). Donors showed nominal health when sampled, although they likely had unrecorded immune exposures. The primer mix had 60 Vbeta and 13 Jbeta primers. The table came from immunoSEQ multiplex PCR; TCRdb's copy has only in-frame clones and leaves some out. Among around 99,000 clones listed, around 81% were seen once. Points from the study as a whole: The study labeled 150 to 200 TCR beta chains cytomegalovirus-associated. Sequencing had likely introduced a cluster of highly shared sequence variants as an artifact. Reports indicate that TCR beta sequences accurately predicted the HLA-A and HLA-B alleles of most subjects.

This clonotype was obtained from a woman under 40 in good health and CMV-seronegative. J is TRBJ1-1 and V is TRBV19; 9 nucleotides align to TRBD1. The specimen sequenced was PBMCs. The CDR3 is CASSTPGTGSGTEAFF. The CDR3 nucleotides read TGTGCCAGTAGTACCCCCGGGACAGGGTCGGGCACTGAAGCTTTCTTT. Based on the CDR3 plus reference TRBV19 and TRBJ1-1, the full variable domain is DGGITQSPKYLFRKEGQNVTLSCEQNLNHDAMYWYRQDPGQGLRLIYYSQIVNDFQKGDIAEGYSVSREKKESFPLTVTSAQKNPTAFYLCASSTPGTGSGTEAFFGQGTRLTVV.